Each of the 30 T cell receptor beta chains below was sequenced from the same sample in a study of blood T cell repertoires in COVID-19. The table came from immunoSEQ multiplex PCR; TCRdb's copy has only in-frame clones and leaves some out. The repertoire holds approximately 240,000 clones, with roughly 87% as singletons. The source material was PBMCs or T cells enriched from blood (not recorded which). These TCRs come from a woman under 40 with acute COVID-19.

This rearrangement joins TRBV19 to TRBJ1-4, with D unclear. The germline gives CDR1 LNHDA, CDR2 SQIVND (reference sequence). The CDR3 contains 16 residues. V lost 7 bases and J 0 bases, leaving 15 bases between the germline ends. CDR3 loop: CASTTGVVSTNEKLFF. In DNA form, the CDR3 reads TGTGCCAGTACCACCGGGGTTGTATCAACTAATGAAAAACTGTTTTTT.

The chain couples TRBV6-6 to TRBJ2-7; 9 bases are shared with TRBD2. The CDR3 contains 16 residues. CDR1 is MNHNY, CDR2 SVGAGI, per germline (reference sequence). Trimming took 7 bases from V and 4 from J; bases not matched to a gene: 14. The CDR3 DNA reads as TGTGCCAGCACTCCTCGGGGGCGGGAGGGCCGTTACGAGCAGTACTTC. Residues: CASTPRGREGRYEQYF.

This clone was seen once. The chain links TRBV11-1 to TRBJ1-6; weak D call: TRBD1 (6 bases). V shed 5 bases and J shed 8 bases, with 16 bases lying between them. CDR1 and CDR2 (germline): SGHAT, FQDESV (reference sequence). The CDR3 is 15 amino acids. CDR3 loop: CASSRDTGAYSPLHF. The DNA of the CDR3 is TGTGCCAGCAGCCGGGACACCGGGGCGTATTCACCCCTCCACTTT.

The chain employs TRBV10-3 and TRBJ1-2; perhaps TRBD1 as D (6 bases). In germline, CDR1 is ENHRY, CDR2 SYGVKD. The V end lost 5 bases, the J end lost 6 bases, and 13 bases lay between the germline ends. This CDR3 is built from 13 residues. In nucleotides, the CDR3 is TGTGCCATCAGTTCTCGGACAGAGAATGGCTACACCTTC. It yields the protein CAISSRTENGYTF.

The count of this clone is one. This chain uses TRBV28 with TRBJ2-1, with 7 bases that match TRBD2. The germline V gene has CDR1 MDHEN and CDR2 SYDVKM. CDR3 size: 16 residues. The trim removed 3 bases at V and 2 bases at J, leaving 7 bases unmatched. The CDR3 here is CASSLVLAVTYNEQFF. The CDR3 DNA sequence: TGTGCCAGCAGTTTGGTCCTAGCGGTGACCTACAATGAGCAGTTCTTC. The full variable domain, in which reference TRBV28 and TRBJ2-1 provide the parts outside the CDR3, is DVKVTQSSRYLVKRTGEKVFLECVQDMDHENMFWYRQDPGLGLRLIYFSYDVKMKEKGDIPEGYSVSREKKERFSLILESASTNQTSMYLCASSLVLAVTYNEQFFGPGTRLTVL.

With regard to this clone: An end of the junction does not agree with germline; a read error may underlie this. The genes are TRBV28 and TRBJ2-7; TRBD2 matches at 7 bases. The CDR3 runs to 16 residues. Germline lookup yields CDR1 MDHEN and CDR2 SYDVKM. As DNA, the CDR3 is TGTGCCAGCAGTCCCCTCCTTACCCGAGAGACTAGCCCCCCCCACTTC. It translates to CASSPLLTRETSPPHF. Combining the CDR3 with reference TRBV28 and TRBJ2-7 gives the whole variable domain DVKVTQSSRYLVKRTGEKVFLECVQDMDHENMFWYRQDPGLGLRLIYFSYDVKMKEKGDIPEGYSVSREKKERFSLILESASTNQTSMYLCASSPLLTRETSPPHFGPGTRLTVT.

The chain recombines TRBV5-6 with TRBJ2-3; tentative D call: TRBD2 (5 bases). The germline gives CDR1 SGHDT, CDR2 YYEEEE. The CDR3 is 15 amino acids. V was trimmed by 4 bases and J by 1 base, leaving 13 bases between them. The CDR3 loop reads CASSHSGYRTDTQYF. The CDR3 DNA reads as TGTGCCAGCAGCCACTCGGGGTACCGCACAGATACGCAGTATTTT.

This clone has only one observation. V is TRBV13 and J is TRBJ1-4, with a weak D call TRBD1 (6 bases). The CDR3 has 15 amino acids. Germline V CDR1 and CDR2: PRHDT, FYEKMQ (reference sequence). The V end lost 6 bases, the J end lost 8 bases, and 19 bases lay between the germline ends. CDR3 nucleotides: TGTGCCAGCAGGAAATTCGGGGGGCCGGCGGAAAAACTGTTTTTT. Protein product: CASRKFGGPAEKLFF.

The chain carries TRBV6-5 and TRBJ2-5, with a possible D match to TRBD1 (6 bases). The germline V and J ends were trimmed by 8 bases and 1 base, with 17 bases remaining between them. This CDR3 comprises 15 residues. Germline V lookup: CDR1 MNHEY, CDR2 SVGAGI. CDR3 in DNA: TGTGCCAGCCGGCCTCCAGGGGAAACCCAAGAGACCCAGTACTTC. This sequence encodes CASRPPGETQETQYF.

J is TRBJ2-7 and V is TRBV5-4; 8 nucleotides agree with TRBD2. This CDR3 spans 15 amino acids. Germline CDR1 and CDR2: SGHNT and YYREEE (reference sequence). J was trimmed by 5 bases and V by 4 bases; bases with no gene match: 11. CDR3 sequence: CASSNDPGGPDEQYF. The CDR3 region has the DNA TGTGCCAGCAGCAATGATCCGGGAGGGCCCGACGAGCAGTACTTC.

The chain links TRBV15 to TRBJ1-1; D is possibly TRBD1 (5 bases). The CDR3 has 18 amino acids. Germline lookup yields CDR1 LNHNV and CDR2 YYDKDF (reference sequence). The V gene lost 0 bases and the J gene lost 4 bases, with 21 bases spanning the gap. The CDR3 loop is CATSRDQLDTIGVTEAFF. The CDR3 DNA follows: TGTGCCACCAGCAGAGACCAACTGGACACCATAGGGGTCACTGAAGCTTTCTTT.

The V call is TRBV15, the J call TRBJ2-5, with D possibly TRBD2 on 7 matching bases. Trimming took off 0 bases at V and 5 bases at J, with 16 bases between the two ends. The CDR3 runs 16 residues. From germline, CDR1 is LNHNV and CDR2 YYDKDF (reference sequence). CDR3 bases: TGTGCCACCAGCAGAGATCGGCTGGGGAGGGGGGAGACCCAGTACTTC. It encodes CATSRDRLGRGETQYF.

The gene calls are TRBV3-1 (or the pseudogene TRBV3-2) and TRBJ1-6; 7 bases agree with TRBD1. The CDR3 has 15 residues. J gave up 4 bases and V 6 bases, and 6 bases lay outside the gene matches. Germline CDR1 is LGHDT and CDR2 is YNNKEL (reference sequence). CDR3 coding DNA: TGTGCCAGCAGACCAGGACAGGTTTATAATTCACCCCTCCACTTT. It codes for CASRPGQVYNSPLHF.

The chain joins TRBV5-5 to TRBJ2-3, with D perhaps matching TRBD1 (5 bases). The V end was cut by 3 bases, the J end by 2 bases, with 25 bases between. Looked up from germline, CDR1 is SGHKS and CDR2 is YYEKEE (reference sequence). The CDR3 has 19 amino acids. CDR3 DNA: TGTGCCAGCAGCTCTGTCCAGGGTGAAAGTTTGATTTTCACAGATACGCAGTATTTT. It codes for CASSSVQGESLIFTDTQYF.

The rearrangement joins TRBV28 to TRBJ1-2; a weak D match, TRBD1 (5 bases). The CDR3 has 18 residues. Trimming left V 6 bases short and J 2 bases short, with 25 bases between. From germline, CDR1 is MDHEN and CDR2 SYDVKM. The CDR3 spells CASRTTLSGGSRNYGYTF. The CDR3 DNA sequence: TGTGCCAGCAGGACCACTCTTTCGGGGGGGAGTAGGAACTATGGCTACACCTTC.

V is TRBV10-3 and J is TRBJ2-7; no firm D call. Trimming removed 0 bases from V and 3 bases from J, with 9 bases in between. CDR3 size: 14 residues. Germline CDR1 is ENHRY and CDR2 is SYGVKD. The CDR3 spells CAISESIGFYEQYF. CDR3 bases: TGTGCCATCAGTGAGTCGATCGGGTTCTACGAGCAGTACTTC.

Only one count was recorded for this clone. This rearrangement joins TRBV7-9 to TRBJ2-2; possible D gene TRBD1, 6 bases. Trimming pared 1 base from V and 5 bases from J, leaving 8 bases between. The CDR3 is 14 amino acids. Per germline, CDR1 SEHNR and CDR2 FQNEAQ (reference sequence). CDR3 DNA sequence: TGTGCCAGCAGCTTAGAAGGGGGAACCGGGGAGCTGTTTTTT. Its translation is CASSLEGGTGELFF.

The rearrangement uses TRBV6-5 and TRBJ2-7, with D perhaps matching TRBD1 (6 bases). This CDR3 is 13 amino acids long. The V gene's germline CDR1 is MNHEY and CDR2 SVGAGI. V was clipped by 6 bases and J by 5 bases, with 14 bases between them. The CDR3 DNA follows: TGTGCCAGCAGGTTGGGGGCCGGAGACGAGCAGTACTTC. It codes for CASRLGAGDEQYF.

This clone was picked up a small number of times. The V and J genes are TRBV2 and TRBJ1-2; 8 bases are a match to TRBD1. This CDR3 comprises 14 residues. CDR1 and CDR2 (germline): SNHLY, FYNNEI. Trimming at V came to 1 base and at J to 3 bases, leaving 1 base not matched to a gene. CDR3 sequence: CASSEEQGDYGYTF. For the CDR3, the DNA is TGTGCCAGCAGTGAAGAACAGGGGGACTATGGCTACACCTTC.

The V call is TRBV28, the J call TRBJ2-7; TRBD1 might be the D (7 bases). Trimming left V 6 bases short and J 2 bases short, with 11 bases between. Looked up from germline, CDR1 is MDHEN and CDR2 is SYDVKM. The CDR3 is 13 amino acids. The DNA of the CDR3 is TGTGCCAGCAGCCTCAGGGGGGCCTACGAGCAGTACTTC. It specifies CASSLRGAYEQYF. The full variable domain, in which reference TRBV28 and TRBJ2-7 provide the parts outside the CDR3, is DVKVTQSSRYLVKRTGEKVFLECVQDMDHENMFWYRQDPGLGLRLIYFSYDVKMKEKGDIPEGYSVSREKKERFSLILESASTNQTSMYLCASSLRGAYEQYFGPGTRLTVT.

The chain's CDR3 is CASSSTGAAHDEQFF. CDR3 bases: TGTGCCAGCAGCTCGACAGGGGCCGCACACGATGAGCAGTTCTTC. The V and J genes are TRBV11-3 and TRBJ2-1, with TRBD1 identical over 8 bases. CDR3 length: 15 residues. Trimming took 4 bases from V and 8 from J; bases not matched to a gene: 10. Germline lookup yields CDR1 SGHNT and CDR2 YENEEA.

The J gene is TRBJ1-6, the V gene TRBV30, with D possibly TRBD1 on 5 matching bases. The CDR3 covers 11 residues. Germline CDR1 is GTSNPN and CDR2 is SVGIG (reference sequence). V lost 1 base to trimming and J lost 12 bases, with 7 bases between them. The CDR3 reads CAWSGGGPLHF. The CDR3, as DNA: TGTGCCTGGAGTGGGGGGGGACCCCTCCACTTT. Looking up the rest from reference TRBV30 and TRBJ1-6 gives the full variable domain: SQTIHQWPATLVQPVGSPLSLECTVEGTSNPNLYWYRQAAGRGLQLLFYSVGIGQISSEVPQNLSASRPQDRQFILSSKKLLLSDSGFYLCAWSGGGPLHFGNGTRLTVT.

The rearrangement joins TRBV6-5 to TRBJ2-3; D is possibly TRBD1 (5 bases). Germline V gene data show CDR1 as MNHEY and CDR2 as SVGAGI. The CDR3 sequence is 12 residues long. Trimming stripped 4 bases from V and 3 bases from J, with 5 bases between. Written as DNA, the CDR3 is TGTGCCAGCAGTTCAGGGACAGATACGCAGTATTTT. Translation gives CASSSGTDTQYF.

This clone was seen once. J is TRBJ2-1 and V is TRBV3-1 (or the pseudogene TRBV3-2); D unclear. V lost 5 bases, J lost 8 bases, and 10 bases lay in between. This CDR3 is built from 12 residues. The germline V gene has CDR1 LGHDT and CDR2 YNNKEL (reference sequence). CDR3 loop: CASSNSQDEQFF. CDR3 coding DNA: TGTGCCAGCAGCAACAGCCAGGATGAGCAGTTCTTC.

The genes are TRBV5-6 and TRBJ2-1; TRBD1 aligns across 9 bases. The CDR3 contains 17 residues. In germline, CDR1 is SGHDT, CDR2 YYEEEE. Trimming took 0 bases from V and 5 from J; bases not matched to a gene: 9. This CDR3 is CASSLAPTGGPDNEQFF. The CDR3 bases are TGTGCCAGCAGCTTGGCTCCGACAGGGGGACCCGACAATGAGCAGTTCTTC. Looking up the rest from reference TRBV5-6 and TRBJ2-1 gives the full variable domain: DAGVTQSPTHLIKTRGQQVTLRCSPKSGHDTVSWYQQALGQGPQFIFQYYEEEERQRGNFPDRFSGHQFPNYSSELNVNALLLGDSALYLCASSLAPTGGPDNEQFFGPGTRLTVL.

CDR3 amino acids: CASSETGTGSSGANVLTF. The CDR3, as DNA: TGTGCCAGCAGCGAAACCGGGACAGGGAGCTCTGGGGCCAACGTCCTGACTTTC. The chain joins TRBV3-1 (or the pseudogene TRBV3-2) to TRBJ2-6; the match to TRBD1 covers 9 bases. Trimming cost V 5 bases and J 0 bases; bases outside gene matches: 8. The length of the CDR3 is 18 residues. Germline CDR1 reads LGHDT; CDR2 reads YNNKEL (reference sequence).

This chain links TRBV11-2 with TRBJ2-7, with 12 bases identical to TRBD2. J lost 1 base, V lost 6 bases, and 4 bases had no gene match. Germline V lookup: CDR1 SGHAT, CDR2 FQNNGV. This CDR3 is 15 amino acids long. CDR3: CASRAGTSGSYEQYF. The DNA of the CDR3 is TGTGCCAGCAGGGCCGGGACTAGCGGGTCCTACGAGCAGTACTTC.

This clone was detected only once. V is TRBV6-1 and J is TRBJ2-3; D is unresolved. CDR3 length equals 14 residues. Germline CDR1 reads MNHNS; CDR2 reads SASEGT. The V gene lost 1 base and the J gene lost 2 bases, with 7 bases spanning the gap. The CDR3 is CASSEGGDTDTQYF. The CDR3 region has the DNA TGTGCCAGCAGTGAAGGAGGAGACACAGATACGCAGTATTTT.

J is TRBJ2-5 and V is TRBV28; the D is unclear. Germline CDR1 and CDR2: MDHEN and SYDVKM. The CDR3 length is 11 residues. With 6 bases removed from V and 4 bases from J, the gap between germline ends came to 6 bases. CDR3 in DNA: TGTGCCAGCAGCGACACAGAGACCCAGTACTTC. Residues: CASSDTETQYF.

This clone was seen only a few times. The gene calls are TRBV29-1 and TRBJ1-1; D not certain. V dropped 2 bases and J dropped 1 base, with 11 bases sitting between them. Germline CDR1 SQVTM, CDR2 ANQGSEA. This CDR3 region has 14 residues. CDR3 nucleotide sequence: TGCAGCGTTGAATGGAGGAAAGGGAACACTGAAGCTTTCTTT. Amino acids: CSVEWRKGNTEAFF.